What follows is one T cell receptor (beta chain) and its context. Its antigen is as yet unknown. The sample is drawn from a study of shared clonotypes between healthy human individuals. Naive CD8 cells lacked CD45RO, underwent positive selection for CCR7 and left out terminally differentiated effector memory CD45RA+ cells. Clones were sequenced by immunoSEQ multiplex PCR, and TCRdb holds only the in-frame ones, with some missing. The data show about 2.1 million clones, approximately 94% seen once. Overall study results and limits: A reduction in generation probabilities was seen for non-shared clonotypes relative to those shared by all four donors.

This TCR was recovered from a man in his late teens or twenties in good health. Some clones in this sample may be carry-over from other donors' samples. What was sequenced was naive CD8+ T cells from PBMCs.

The CDR3: CAWNGAEGPGQFF. As DNA, the CDR3 is TGTGCCTGGAATGGGGCCGAGGGGCCTGGGCAGTTCTTC. The chain joins TRBV30 to TRBJ2-1; D tentatively fits TRBD1 or TRBD2 (5 bases each). The CDR3 sequence is 13 residues long. The germline V and J ends were trimmed by 4 bases and 12 bases, with 19 bases remaining between them. The V gene's germline CDR1 is GTSNPN and CDR2 SVGIG (reference sequence).